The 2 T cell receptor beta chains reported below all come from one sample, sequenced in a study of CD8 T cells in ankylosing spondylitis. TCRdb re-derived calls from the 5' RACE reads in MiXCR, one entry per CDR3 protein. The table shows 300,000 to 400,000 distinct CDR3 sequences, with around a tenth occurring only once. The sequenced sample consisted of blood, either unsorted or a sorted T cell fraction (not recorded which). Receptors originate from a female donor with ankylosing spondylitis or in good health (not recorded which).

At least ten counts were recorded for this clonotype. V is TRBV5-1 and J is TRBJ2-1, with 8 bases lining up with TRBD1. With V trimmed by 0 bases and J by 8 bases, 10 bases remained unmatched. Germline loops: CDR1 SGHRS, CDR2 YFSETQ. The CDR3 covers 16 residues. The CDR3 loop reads CASSLGRTGISDEQFF. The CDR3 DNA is TGCGCCAGCAGCTTGGGGAGGACAGGGATTTCGGATGAGCAGTTCTTC.

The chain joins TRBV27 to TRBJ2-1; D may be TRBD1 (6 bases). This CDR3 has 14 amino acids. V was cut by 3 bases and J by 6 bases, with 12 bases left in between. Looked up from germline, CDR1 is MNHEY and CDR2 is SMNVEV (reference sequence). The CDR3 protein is CASSFDRPPNEQFF. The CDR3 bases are TGTGCCAGCAGTTTTGACAGGCCCCCCAATGAGCAGTTCTTC.